This TCR beta chain emerged from a study of T cell responses to AZD1222 COVID-19 vaccine. Broader study findings: Compared with day 0, the breadth and depth of the Spike-specific TCR repertoire rose significantly after two doses of AZD1222. Recipients of AZD1222 seropositive at baseline numbered only 6 or 7.

Method: immunoSEQ multiplex PCR; TCRdb's copy keeps in-frame clones and lacks some. The sample yields roughly 120,000 clones, 90% to 95% seen once. CDR1 MGHRA and CDR2 YSYEKL come from the germline V gene. The ends were cut back, 1 base at V and 5 bases at J, with 11 bases in the middle. CDR3 length: 15 residues. In this sample, this clone turned up once. As yet, its antigen is unknown. The receptor was derived from an adult in good health. The material was peripheral blood, obtained on day 0 of AZD1222 vaccination. The chain recombines TRBV4-1 with TRBJ1-4; D is possibly TRBD1 (5 bases). CDR3 amino acids: CASSQGKGLNEKLFF. CDR3 DNA: TGCGCCAGCAGCCAAGGCAAGGGACTGAATGAAAAACTGTTTTTT.